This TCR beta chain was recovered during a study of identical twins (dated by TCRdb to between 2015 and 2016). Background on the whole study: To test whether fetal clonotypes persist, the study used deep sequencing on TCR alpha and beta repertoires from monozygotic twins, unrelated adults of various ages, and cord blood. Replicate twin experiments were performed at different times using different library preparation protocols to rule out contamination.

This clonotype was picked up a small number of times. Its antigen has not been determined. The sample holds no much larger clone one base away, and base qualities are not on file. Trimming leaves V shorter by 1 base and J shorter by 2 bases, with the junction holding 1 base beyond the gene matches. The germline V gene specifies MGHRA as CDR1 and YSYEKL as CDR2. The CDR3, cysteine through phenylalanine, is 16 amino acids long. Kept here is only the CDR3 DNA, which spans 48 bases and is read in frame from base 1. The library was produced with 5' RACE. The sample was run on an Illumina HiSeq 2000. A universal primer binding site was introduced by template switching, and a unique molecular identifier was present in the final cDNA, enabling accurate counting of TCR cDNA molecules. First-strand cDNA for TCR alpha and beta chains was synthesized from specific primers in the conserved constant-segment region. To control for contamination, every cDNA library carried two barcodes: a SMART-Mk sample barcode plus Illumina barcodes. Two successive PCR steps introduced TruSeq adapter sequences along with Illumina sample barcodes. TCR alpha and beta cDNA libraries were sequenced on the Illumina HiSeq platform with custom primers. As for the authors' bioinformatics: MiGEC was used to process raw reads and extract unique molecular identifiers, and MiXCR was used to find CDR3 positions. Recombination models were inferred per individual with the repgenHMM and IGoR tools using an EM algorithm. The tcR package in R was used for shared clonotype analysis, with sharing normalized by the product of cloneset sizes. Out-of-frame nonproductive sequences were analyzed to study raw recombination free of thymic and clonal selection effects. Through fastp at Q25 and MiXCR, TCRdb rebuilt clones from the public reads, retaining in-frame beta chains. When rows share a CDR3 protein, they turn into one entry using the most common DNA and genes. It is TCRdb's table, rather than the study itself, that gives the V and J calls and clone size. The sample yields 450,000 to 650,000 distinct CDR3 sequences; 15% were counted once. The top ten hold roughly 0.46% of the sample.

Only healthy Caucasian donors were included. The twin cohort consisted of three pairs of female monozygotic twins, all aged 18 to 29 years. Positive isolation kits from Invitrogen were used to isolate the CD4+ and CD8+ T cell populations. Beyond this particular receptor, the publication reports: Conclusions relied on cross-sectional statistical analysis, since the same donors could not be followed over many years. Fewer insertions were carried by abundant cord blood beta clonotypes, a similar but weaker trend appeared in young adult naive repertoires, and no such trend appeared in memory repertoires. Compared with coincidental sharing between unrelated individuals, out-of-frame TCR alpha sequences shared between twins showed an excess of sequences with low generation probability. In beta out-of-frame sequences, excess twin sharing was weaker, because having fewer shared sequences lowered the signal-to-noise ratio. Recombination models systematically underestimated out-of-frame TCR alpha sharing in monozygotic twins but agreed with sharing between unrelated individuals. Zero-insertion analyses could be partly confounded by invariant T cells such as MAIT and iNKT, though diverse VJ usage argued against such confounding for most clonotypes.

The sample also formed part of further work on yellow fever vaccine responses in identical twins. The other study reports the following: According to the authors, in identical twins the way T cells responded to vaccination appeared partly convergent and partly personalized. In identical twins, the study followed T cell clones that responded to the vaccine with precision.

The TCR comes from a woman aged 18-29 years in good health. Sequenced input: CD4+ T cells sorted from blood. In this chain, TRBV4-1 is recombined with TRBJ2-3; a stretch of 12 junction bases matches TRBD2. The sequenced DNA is TGCGCCAGCAGCCAAGCTAGCGGGGGGGCCACAGATACGCAGTATTTT. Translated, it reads CASSQASGGATDTQYF.